Listed below are T cell receptor beta chains from one sample, sequenced in a study of blood T cell repertoires in COVID-19. Assay used: immunoSEQ multiplex PCR; TCRdb lists only in-frame clones, some missing. Here the sample spans hundreds of thousands of clones, roughly 87% being singletons. The source material was peripheral blood. Receptors were obtained from a man between 18 and 35 years old with COVID-19, enrolled during active disease. CDR3s include the opening cysteine and the closing phenylalanine or tryptophan. The order of the fields is J gene, clone size, V gene, CDR3 protein. Size is omitted from some rows. Given values are once, few, many or a class for expanded clones.

TRBJ1-2 | . | TRBV6-5 | CASSYSRGVSYGYTF
TRBJ2-1 | . | TRBV11-2 | CASSFIESSYNEQFF
TRBJ2-3 | . | TRBV6-4 | CASSRGGSGGADTQYF
TRBJ2-2 | many | TRBV9 | CASSEGTSAFTGELFF
TRBJ2-1 | . | TRBV7-2 | CASSPLAGGPYNEQFF
TRBJ1-4 | . | TRBV7-9 | CASSLALQDTNEKLFF
TRBJ2-2 | . | TRBV10-1 | CASKGQRSGELFF
TRBJ2-7 | . | TRBV7-9 | CASSSTPGVMKYF
TRBJ2-1 | many | TRBV18 | CASSPALAGPFSYNEQFF
TRBJ2-2 | . | TRBV30 | CAWSTLAGIPGELFF
TRBJ2-1 | . | TRBV19 | CASSTLAGGIIYNEQFF
TRBJ2-2 | . | TRBV19 | CASSMVRVRRAVKLFF
TRBJ1-1 | . | TRBV27 | CASRTGYKAFF
TRBJ1-4 | . | TRBV6-1 | CASSERGRGKLFF
TRBJ1-4 | once | TRBV14 | CASSPGTGVGNEKLFF
TRBJ2-5 | . | TRBV5-4 | CASSWGLGRETQYF
TRBJ2-7 | . | TRBV24-1 | CATGTGLSYEQYF
TRBJ1-5 | . | TRBV2 | CASRLMTGQNQPQHF
TRBJ2-1 | . | TRBV20-1 | CSASGSNEQFF
TRBJ1-5 | . | TRBV12-3/TRBV12-4 | CASSWGGAQHF
TRBJ2-5 | . | TRBV5-4 | CASSPRAGVRETQYF
TRBJ2-5 | . | TRBV28 | CASSPTSFQTQYF
TRBJ2-7 | few | TRBV10-2 | CASSAGNYEQYF
TRBJ1-3 | . | TRBV2 | CASQWRVDSGNTIYF
TRBJ2-7 | . | TRBV7-2 | CASSLVAARGFDEQYF
TRBJ2-1 | . | TRBV7-2 | CASSLLAGVSNEQFF
TRBJ2-7 | . | TRBV18 | CASSFSSPGVPSYEQYF
TRBJ2-6 | . | TRBV20-1 | CSASTASGRAGANVLTF
TRBJ2-7 | . | TRBV19 | CASSPTPGGSDEQYF
TRBJ1-1 | . | TRBV11-2 | CASSLDFRGSAEAFF
TRBJ2-1 | . | TRBV15 | CATSRGDSYNEQFF
TRBJ2-5 | . | TRBV2 | CASSPPPQGETQYF
TRBJ1-5 | . | TRBV19 | CASSDGTEYQPQHF
TRBJ1-5 | . | TRBV28 | CASGQGPRPQHF
TRBJ2-7 | . | TRBV25-1 | CASSESPTLYEQYF
TRBJ2-2 | . | TRBV5-6 | CASSLDTGTGAGELFF
TRBJ1-5 | . | TRBV5-6 | CASSLQGQPQHF
TRBJ2-3 | . | TRBV11-2 | CASSRGNTQYF
TRBJ2-7 | . | TRBV5-6 | CASTVTGLGEQYF
TRBJ2-3 | . | TRBV6-5 | CASRGLAGGPFLYF
TRBJ2-5 | . | TRBV5-6 | CASNPGHRPETQYF
TRBJ2-4 | . | TRBV9 | CASSVDSGGWDIQYF
TRBJ2-2 | . | TRBV2 | CASSPLAGGPSTGELFF
TRBJ2-3 | once | TRBV9 | CASSVPVGGGDTQYF
TRBJ2-6 | . | TRBV10-1 | CASSADRGANVLTF
TRBJ1-6 | . | TRBV5-8 | CASSENRVTYNSPLHF
TRBJ1-4 | . | TRBV5-5 | CASSSTGTGVEKLFF
TRBJ1-2 | once | TRBV19 | CASSKPGVTDGYTF
TRBJ1-4 | . | TRBV19 | CASRDRSKATNEKLFF
TRBJ1-6 | once | TRBV6-5 | CASSKRPFNSPLHF
TRBJ1-1 | . | TRBV7-2 | CASSLSGGNTEAFF
TRBJ1-5 | . | TRBV25-1 | CASSESRGNQPQHF
TRBJ2-5 | . | TRBV9 | CASSVGGPETQYF
TRBJ2-5 | . | TRBV11-2 | CASSSQRGTGWTQYF
TRBJ2-1 | . | TRBV29-1 | CSAGTPSSYNEQFF